The entry that follows covers one T cell receptor (beta chain) sequence. What it binds is unknown. V lost 6 bases, J lost 7 bases, and 18 bases lay in between. Germline CDR1 and CDR2: MDHEN and SYDVKM. The CDR3 covers 14 residues. This entry is derived from a study of cytomegalovirus exposure and HLA in healthy donors. Study-level points and caveats: Cytomegalovirus status, reportedly, was diagnosed with high specificity and sensitivity by the classifier. Overall, roughly 150 TCR beta chains were annotated as cytomegalovirus-associated.

Sequencing used immunoSEQ multiplex PCR; TCRdb keeps in-frame clones, though not all of them. The sample comprises over 200,000 clones, 80% to 90% of which are singletons, and 2.5% to 3.5% rests with the top ten. The chain combines TRBV28 with TRBJ1-2; D is uncertain. This clonotype was obtained from a woman aged 18-30 years in good health and CMV-seronegative. Sequenced material: PBMCs. The CDR3, as DNA: TGTGCCAGCAGCCCCTTGCGGGGTCTTGGTGGCTACACCTTC. It specifies CASSPLRGLGGYTF.